Each of the 25 T cell receptor beta chains below was sequenced from the same sample in a study of T-cell memory formation after mild COVID-19. TCRdb ran MiXCR on the 5' RACE reads and lists one entry per CDR3 protein. The table shows some 210,000 distinct CDR3 sequences, with over 9.5% occurring only once. The material sequenced was PBMCs or a T cell subset sorted from them (not recorded which). These receptors were taken from a man younger than 35 who had mild COVID-19 (a few samples of this study predate the infection). Cell type and time point are not known.

In this sample, this clonotype turned up a few times. The V gene is TRBV5-1, the J gene TRBJ1-3, with D hard to call. The CDR3 has 14 residues. Trimming took off 4 bases at V and 0 bases at J, with 8 bases between the two ends. CDR1 and CDR2 (germline): SGHRS, YFSETQ. CDR3 protein: CASSAGRSGNTIYF. The CDR3 nucleotides are TGCGCCAGCAGCGCCGGGCGCTCTGGAAACACCATATATTTT.

The chain is built from TRBV7-2 and TRBJ2-4, with no clear D. CDR3 length equals 16 residues. Germline CDR1 is SGHTA and CDR2 is FQGNSA. V lost 2 bases and J 0 bases, leaving 11 bases between the germline ends. The CDR3 nucleotides are TGTGCCAGCAGCTTATTACCCAGACTAGCCAAAAACATTCAGTACTTC. It translates to CASSLLPRLAKNIQYF.

This clonotype was observed a handful of times. CDR3 sequence (DNA): TGTGCCTGCCGTTCAGCTTACGATCAGCCCCAGCATTTT. It codes for CACRSAYDQPQHF. V and J are TRBV10-3 and TRBJ1-5; D remains unclear. The germline CDR1 and CDR2 sequences are ENHRY and SYGVKD. The CDR3 runs 13 residues. The V gene lost 11 bases and the J gene lost 5 bases, with 16 bases spanning the gap.

This clonotype was seen a handful of times. The chain recombines TRBV7-8 with TRBJ1-1; no definite D call. This CDR3 has 13 residues. V was cut by 4 bases and J by 8 bases, with 14 bases left in between. Germline CDR1 reads SGHVS; CDR2 reads FQNEAQ. The CDR3 nucleotides are TGTGCCAGCAGCTATTTTTCCCTGGGGGAAGCTTTCTTT. Amino acids: CASSYFSLGEAFF.

The chain has TRBV5-6 and TRBJ2-1; D possibly matches TRBD1 or TRBD2 (6 bases each). The CDR3 spans 14 residues. V was pared by 1 base and J by 6 bases, with 11 bases between. Germline V gene sequence: CDR1 SGHDT, CDR2 YYEEEE. In DNA form, the CDR3 reads TGTGCCAGCAGCTTGAGTTCGGGGGCCAATGAGCAGTTCTTC. Protein product: CASSLSSGANEQFF.

This chain connects TRBV5-1 to TRBJ1-2; tentatively, D is TRBD1 (6 bases). The CDR3 spans 13 residues. Per germline, CDR1 SGHRS and CDR2 YFSETQ. V was pared by 2 bases and J by 7 bases, with 12 bases between. The CDR3 sequence is CASSFSGDGGYTF. CDR3 in DNA: TGCGCCAGCAGCTTCTCAGGGGATGGTGGCTACACCTTC.

The rearrangement links TRBV9 to TRBJ2-3; 11 bases agree with TRBD2. The CDR3 spans 17 residues. Germline values: CDR1 SGDLS, CDR2 YYNGEE. V was clipped by 4 bases and J by 3 bases; unmatched bases: 10. The CDR3 DNA follows: TGTGCCAGCAGCTCCCGCCCAACTAGCGGGGGAACAGATACGCAGTATTTT. This gives the protein CASSSRPTSGGTDTQYF.

This chain links TRBV29-1 with TRBJ1-1; the D is unclear. The CDR3 totals 12 residues. With 8 bases removed from V and 4 bases from J, the gap between germline ends came to 14 bases. Germline V gene data show CDR1 as SQVTM and CDR2 as ANQGSEA. The CDR3 loop reads CSYRTLLTEAFF. The CDR3 nucleotides read TGCAGCTATCGGACGCTGCTCACTGAAGCTTTCTTT.

The rearrangement joins TRBV6-1 to TRBJ2-1, with no clear D. There are 13 residues in the CDR3. The V gene lost 3 bases and the J gene lost 9 bases, with 12 bases spanning the gap. Looked up from germline, CDR1 is MNHNS and CDR2 is SASEGT. CDR3 sequence reads: CASSERLVVEQFF. As DNA, the CDR3 is TGTGCCAGCAGTGAGAGGTTGGTGGTTGAGCAGTTCTTC.

This clonotype was seen a few times. The V call is TRBV29-1, the J call TRBJ2-1; TRBD1 matches 9 bases. CDR3 length: 14 amino acids. With 7 bases clipped from V and 10 bases from J, the junction kept 14 bases outside the gene matches. The germline CDR1 and CDR2 sequences are SQVTM and ANQGSEA. The CDR3 protein is CSGQGTGKTREQFF. The CDR3, as DNA: TGCAGCGGGCAAGGGACAGGGAAAACGCGCGAGCAGTTCTTC.

This clonotype was counted between two and nine times. The V and J genes are TRBV2 and TRBJ2-1; no clear D gene. This CDR3 is 16 amino acids long. Per germline, CDR1 SNHLY and CDR2 FYNNEI. V lost 4 bases and J lost 0, with 13 bases in between. CDR3 loop: CASSAYGFSSYNEQFF. The CDR3 DNA reads as TGTGCCAGCAGTGCCTACGGGTTTAGCTCCTACAATGAGCAGTTCTTC.

There are a few counts of this clonotype. The chain joins TRBV5-1 to TRBJ2-5, with D possibly called TRBD1 or TRBD2 (5 bases each). Germline CDR1 SGHRS, CDR2 YFSETQ. The V end lost 2 bases, the J end lost 5 bases, and 13 bases lay between the germline ends. The CDR3 length is 14 residues. CDR3 DNA sequence: TGCGCCAGCAGCTTAGGGACCCCCCCTGAGACCCAGTACTTC. As protein: CASSLGTPPETQYF.

This clonotype was detected only once. The V gene is TRBV28, the J gene TRBJ1-6; 7 bases agree with TRBD1. The length of the CDR3 is 15 residues. V shed 6 bases and J 7 bases; nucleotides not matched to a gene: 9. CDR1 is MDHEN and CDR2 is SYDVKM in the germline V gene. The CDR3 DNA reads TGTGCCAGCAGGGTAAAGCAGGGGGGAAATTCACCCCTCCACTTT. It codes for CASRVKQGGNSPLHF.

J is TRBJ1-1 and V is TRBV11-3; the D is unclear. The CDR3 runs 15 residues. The germline CDR1 and CDR2 sequences are SGHNT and YENEEA. V shed 5 bases and J shed 1 base, with 14 bases lying between them. The CDR3 spells CASSAVRLGNTEAFF. In DNA form, the CDR3 reads TGTGCCAGCAGCGCGGTACGGTTAGGGAACACTGAAGCTTTCTTT.

This clonotype was seen a few times. This chain joins TRBV7-9 and TRBJ1-5; 10 positions match TRBD1. In germline, CDR1 is SEHNR, CDR2 FQNEAQ (reference sequence). V dropped 1 base and J dropped 1; count of bases not matched to a gene: 13. CDR3 length: 20 residues. CDR3 region: CASSLVWDRGPISSNQPQHF. The CDR3 region has the DNA TGTGCCAGCAGCTTAGTCTGGGACAGGGGCCCTATCAGCAGCAATCAGCCCCAGCATTTT.

This clonotype occurred many times. V is TRBV5-1 and J is TRBJ1-3; D remains unclear. Per the germline V gene, CDR1 is SGHRS and CDR2 is YFSETQ. This CDR3 contains 15 residues. The V end lost 0 bases, the J end lost 0 bases, and 7 bases lay between the germline ends. The chain's CDR3 is CASSLGITSGNTIYF. The CDR3 bases are TGCGCCAGCAGCTTGGGGATTACCTCTGGAAACACCATATATTTT.

The chain couples TRBV5-1 to TRBJ2-3, with D perhaps matching TRBD2 (7 bases). The germline V gene encodes CDR1 SGHRS and CDR2 YFSETQ. Trimming shortened V by 3 bases and J by 3 bases, and 17 bases separated the two germline ends. This CDR3 spans 16 amino acids. In nucleotides, the CDR3 is TGCGCCAGCAGCTGGGGGAGGGGGGTTTTTACAGATACGCAGTATTTT. The encoded protein is CASSWGRGVFTDTQYF.

At least ten counts were recorded for this clonotype. J is TRBJ2-3 and V is TRBV15, with D possibly TRBD2 on 6 matching bases. CDR1 is LNHNV, CDR2 YYDKDF, per germline (reference sequence). The CDR3 runs 17 residues. With 1 base removed from V and 2 bases from J, the gap between germline ends came to 16 bases. The CDR3 DNA reads as TGTGCCACCAGCAGAGGGTCACCGGGGGACCCCACAGATACGCAGTATTTT. This codes for CATSRGSPGDPTDTQYF.

This clonotype showed up just a few times. This chain joins TRBV5-4 and TRBJ2-5, with TRBD2 matching 7 bases. Germline lookup yields CDR1 SGHNT and CDR2 YYREEE (reference sequence). Unmatched junction bases numbered 2, after V lost 1 base and J lost 5 bases. The CDR3 is 13 residues long. The CDR3 coding sequence is TGTGCCAGCAGCTTGCGGGGGGATGAGACCCAGTACTTC. This codes for CASSLRGDETQYF.

This clonotype was counted only a few times. The chain joins TRBV19 to TRBJ1-1; D is undetermined. V shed 3 bases and J shed 3 bases, with 8 bases lying between them. This CDR3 contains 13 residues. Germline V gene sequence: CDR1 LNHDA, CDR2 SQIVND (reference sequence). Written as DNA, the CDR3 is TGTGCCAGTAGTATGGAGGGATACACTGAAGCTTTCTTT. This sequence encodes CASSMEGYTEAFF.

The CDR3 loop is CSASWARLTGAKGNQPQHF. DNA for the CDR3: TGCAGTGCTAGTTGGGCAAGGTTGACAGGGGCTAAGGGCAATCAGCCCCAGCATTTT. V is TRBV20-1 and J is TRBJ1-5, with 8 nucleotides matching TRBD1. CDR1 DFQATT and CDR2 SNEGSKA come from the germline V gene (reference sequence). Germline trimming cut 3 bases from V and 2 bases from J; bases unmatched to any gene: 18. The CDR3 loop spans 19 amino acids.

This clonotype appeared many times. Here the CDR3 DNA reads TGCGCCAGCAGCTTGTCTCCCGGGGGTTCACCCCTCCACTTT. Translated, it gives CASSLSPGGSPLHF. V gene TRBV5-1 combines with J gene TRBJ1-6; tentatively, D is TRBD1 (5 bases). The CDR3 totals 14 residues. V lost 1 base, J lost 9 bases, and 11 bases lay in between. CDR1 SGHRS and CDR2 YFSETQ come from the germline V gene.

There are a few counts of this clonotype. This rearrangement joins TRBV7-3 to TRBJ2-3; D remains unclear. V was pared by 2 bases and J by 1 base, with 16 bases between. This CDR3 region has 17 residues. Germline-derived CDR1 and CDR2 are SGHTA and FQGTGA. The CDR3 DNA follows: TGTGCCAGCAGCTTATTTCTTTCGGCAGGACGCACAGATACGCAGTATTTT. It encodes CASSLFLSAGRTDTQYF.

This clonotype was detected a few times. The chain employs TRBV4-2 and TRBJ1-5; D is uncertain. The germline V and J ends were trimmed by 0 bases and 6 bases, with 12 bases remaining between them. The germline CDR1 and CDR2 sequences are LGHNA and YNFKEQ. The CDR3 contains 15 residues. CDR3 in amino acids: CASSQEGAGVQPQHF. CDR3 DNA: TGTGCCAGCAGCCAAGAGGGAGCCGGGGTTCAGCCCCAGCATTTT.

This clonotype was observed a few times. The rearrangement joins TRBV11-2 to TRBJ2-1, with 12 bases matching TRBD2. J was trimmed by 8 bases and V by 1 base; bases with no gene match: 9. Germline CDR1 is SGHAT and CDR2 is FQNNGV. The CDR3 is made up of 17 amino acids. The CDR3 loop is CASSLVGLAGGPHEQFF. CDR3 DNA sequence: TGTGCCAGCAGCTTAGTCGGGCTAGCGGGGGGGCCTCATGAGCAGTTCTTC.